Below, 21 T cell receptor beta chains from the same sample are listed, as sequenced in a study of cytomegalovirus exposure and HLA in healthy donors. The PCR ran on 60 Vbeta and 13 Jbeta primers. Clones were sequenced by immunoSEQ multiplex PCR, and TCRdb holds only the in-frame ones, with some missing. The sample has about 150,000 clones, roughly three quarters seen once; the top ten hold approximately 6.8%. The sequencing sample was made of PBMCs. The receptors here all came from a middle-aged woman in good health and CMV-seropositive.

V gene TRBV4-2 combines with J gene TRBJ1-4, with TRBD1 identical over 8 bases. Germline lookup yields CDR1 LGHNA and CDR2 YNFKEQ. V lost 2 bases and J lost 8; bases outside the gene matches: 7. The CDR3 consists of 15 residues. The CDR3: CASSQRGQGLEKLFF. The CDR3 DNA reads TGTGCCAGCAGCCAACGCGGACAGGGTTTAGAAAAACTGTTTTTT.

This chain connects TRBV27 to TRBJ2-7; TRBD1 matches at 9 bases. The J segment lost 4 bases and the V segment lost 4 bases, leaving 11 bases of the junction unmatched. This CDR3 is built from 16 residues. Germline V gives CDR1 MNHEY, CDR2 SMNVEV (reference sequence). CDR3 in DNA: TGTGCCAGCAGTTCCTTTTGGACAGGGGAGTCTTACGAGCAGTACTTC. Translation gives CASSSFWTGESYEQYF.

This rearrangement joins TRBV30 to TRBJ2-1; 10 bases are shared with TRBD1. CDR1 is GTSNPN and CDR2 is SVGIG in the germline V gene (reference sequence). This CDR3 has 16 amino acids. V lost 3 bases to trimming and J lost 6 bases; unmatched junction nucleotides: 11. DNA for the CDR3: TGTGCCTGGAGAACATCGGGGGGACAGGGGACCAATGAGCAGTTCTTC. Translation gives CAWRTSGGQGTNEQFF.

In this sample, this clone turned up once. Other DNA variants within this sample encode the same CDR3. The chain employs TRBV28 and TRBJ2-2; 7 positions agree with TRBD2. This CDR3 is built from 13 residues. V trimming: 5 bases; J trimming: 6 bases; junction bases outside the gene matches: 3. Germline assignment: CDR1 MDHEN and CDR2 SYDVKM. The CDR3 nucleotides read TGTGCCAGCAGTCGACTAGCACCCGGGGAGCTGTTTTTT. Encoded protein: CASSRLAPGELFF.

V and J are TRBV4-2 and TRBJ2-2; 10 nucleotides align to TRBD2. The CDR3 contains 18 residues. With V trimmed by 4 bases and J by 0 bases, 8 bases remained unmatched. CDR1 and CDR2 from the germline V gene are LGHNA and YNFKEQ. In DNA, the CDR3 is TGTGCCAGCAGCCGGGGTAGCGGGGGGCTCGCGAACACCGGGGAGCTGTTTTTT. It encodes CASSRGSGGLANTGELFF.

The chain carries TRBV27 and TRBJ2-7, with TRBD1 identical over 10 bases. This CDR3 contains 18 residues. V lost 1 base, J lost 4 bases, and 13 bases stayed unmatched. Germline-derived CDR1 and CDR2 are MNHEY and SMNVEV (reference sequence). The CDR3 region has the DNA TGTGCCAGCAGTTTATGGGGCCCGACAGGGGGCGAAGAATACGAGCAGTACTTC. Protein sequence: CASSLWGPTGGEEYEQYF.

The chain recombines TRBV19 with TRBJ2-7; D not resolved. V was trimmed by 7 bases and J by 5 bases, leaving 15 bases between them. Germline lookup yields CDR1 LNHDA and CDR2 SQIVND (reference sequence). CDR3 size: 13 residues. The CDR3 here is CASKSDARDEQYF. In DNA form, the CDR3 reads TGTGCCAGTAAGAGCGACGCCCGGGACGAGCAGTACTTC.

This clone occurred once. The chain joins TRBV19 to TRBJ2-7, with 9 positions matching TRBD1. Germline V gene sequence: CDR1 LNHDA, CDR2 SQIVND (reference sequence). The CDR3 length is 17 residues. V trimming: 5 bases; J trimming: 1 base; junction bases outside the gene matches: 12. As DNA, the CDR3 is TGTGCCAGTAGTCGAAAACCGGGACAGGGAATGTCCTACGAGCAGTACTTC. It translates to CASSRKPGQGMSYEQYF.

The V call is TRBV30, the J call TRBJ2-7; the D is unclear. V lost 3 bases and J 4 bases, leaving 19 bases between the germline ends. This CDR3 region has 15 residues. Germline V gene sequence: CDR1 GTSNPN, CDR2 SVGIG (reference sequence). The CDR3 DNA reads TGTGCCTGGAGCGCCCCGGAGTTCAACAATTACGAGCAGTACTTC. Translated: CAWSAPEFNNYEQYF.

The V gene is TRBV29-1, the J gene TRBJ1-1; no definite D call. CDR1 is SQVTM, CDR2 ANQGSEA, per germline. V lost 5 bases and J 1 base, leaving 14 bases between the germline ends. CDR3 length: 14 residues. CDR3 in DNA: TGCAGCGTTTACGACTCGGGAGGGAACACTGAAGCTTTCTTT. This sequence encodes CSVYDSGGNTEAFF. Looking up the rest from reference TRBV29-1 and TRBJ1-1 gives the full variable domain: SAVISQKPSRDICQRGTSLTIQCQVDSQVTMMFWYRQQPGQSLTLIATANQGSEATYESGFVIDKFPISRPNLTFSTLTVSNMSPEDSSIYLCSVYDSGGNTEAFFGQGTRLTVV.

CDR3 in amino acids: CASRSRAEYNEQFF. CDR3 in DNA: TGCGCCAGCAGAAGCAGGGCCGAATACAATGAGCAGTTCTTC. V and J are TRBV5-1 and TRBJ2-1; D is perhaps TRBD1 (5 bases). Germline CDR1 SGHRS, CDR2 YFSETQ. V lost 5 bases to trimming and J lost 4 bases, with 13 bases between them. The CDR3 contains 14 residues.

The chain joins TRBV5-4 to TRBJ2-5; perhaps TRBD2 as D (6 bases). The V end lost 3 bases, the J end lost 1 base, and 10 bases lay between the germline ends. The CDR3 is made up of 14 amino acids. CDR1 SGHNT and CDR2 YYREEE come from the germline V gene (reference sequence). CDR3 residues: CASSWTGVQETQYF. CDR3 coding DNA: TGTGCCAGCAGCTGGACGGGGGTCCAAGAGACCCAGTACTTC.

The V call is TRBV5-1, the J call TRBJ2-1, with TRBD2 matching over 8 bases. Germline V CDR1 and CDR2: SGHRS, YFSETQ. This CDR3 has 18 residues. The V gene end was trimmed by 4 bases and the J gene end by 0 bases; junction bases not matched to a gene: 12. CDR3 in DNA: TGCGCCAGCAGCCCTGGGGGCGGGGGGCTGAGCTCCTACAATGAGCAGTTCTTC. Amino acids: CASSPGGGGLSSYNEQFF.

Concerning this clone itself: The germline gene is not matched at one end of the junction; a read error may be the cause. The chain couples TRBV7-9 to TRBJ1-2, with 8 bases that match TRBD1. Per the germline V gene, CDR1 is SEHNR and CDR2 is FQNEAQ (reference sequence). The CDR3 runs 13 residues. The CDR3: CSSSPGQANGYTF. CDR3 DNA: TGTTCCAGCAGCCCGGGACAGGCAAATGGCTACACCTTC.

The sample holds a few counts of this clone. The CDR3 sequence: CASSVAGFAGYTF. The DNA of the CDR3 is TGTGCCAGTAGTGTGGCAGGCTTCGCTGGCTACACCTTC. This sequence joins TRBV19 and TRBJ1-2; no reliable D call. The germline gives CDR1 LNHDA, CDR2 SQIVND (reference sequence). This CDR3 is built from 13 residues. Trimming shortened V by 5 bases and J by 7 bases, and 14 bases separated the two germline ends.

The genes are TRBV19 and TRBJ1-1, with D tentatively TRBD1 (5 bases). Looked up from germline, CDR1 is LNHDA and CDR2 is SQIVND (reference sequence). V lost 6 bases and J lost 1, with 9 bases in between. The CDR3 runs 13 residues. The CDR3 spells CASSQGWNTEAFF. In nucleotides, the CDR3 is TGTGCCAGTAGCCAGGGTTGGAACACTGAAGCTTTCTTT.

The chain is built from TRBV7-3 and TRBJ2-3, with 11 bases aligning to TRBD2. V lost 4 bases and J lost 6; bases outside the gene matches: 6. Germline loops: CDR1 SGHTA, CDR2 FQGTGA. The CDR3 totals 15 residues. DNA of the CDR3: TGTGCCAGCAGCTCGACTAGCGGGGAATTCGATACGCAGTATTTT. This translates into CASSSTSGEFDTQYF. The full variable domain, completed using reference TRBV7-3 and TRBJ2-3, is GAGVSQTPSNKVTEKGKYVELRCDPISGHTALYWYRQSLGQGPEFLIYFQGTGAADDSGLPNDRFFAVRPEGSVSTLKIQRTERGDSAVYLCASSSTSGEFDTQYFGPGTRLTVL.

The J gene is TRBJ2-1, the V gene TRBV11-3; D possibly corresponds to TRBD2 (5 bases). Germline lookup yields CDR1 SGHNT and CDR2 YENEEA. Trimming took 1 base from V and 5 from J, leaving 18 bases between them. The CDR3 is 17 residues long. CDR3 bases: TGTGCCAGCAGCTTAGGGGCCTCGGGCGGGCCCAACAATGAGCAGTTCTTC. Encoded protein: CASSLGASGGPNNEQFF.

Note on this clone: No DNA is shown, since the ends of the CDR3 on it are uncertain; the CDR3 is the one TCRdb lists. The chain has TRBV21-1 and TRBJ2-1; no check of the table's D call, TRBD2, against the DNA was made. TRBV21-1 is classified as a pseudogene. The CDR3 length equals 20 residues, ends included. The CDR3 protein is CASSKVGSGNSCSSYNEQFF.

This chain links TRBV19 with TRBJ1-5, with 8 bases lining up with TRBD1. This CDR3 is 16 amino acids long. The V segment lost 3 bases and the J segment 3 bases; nucleotides outside the gene matches: 7. Germline CDR1 LNHDA, CDR2 SQIVND (reference sequence). The CDR3 is CASSISRGQVNQPQHF. The CDR3 DNA reads TGTGCCAGTAGTATTAGCAGGGGGCAAGTCAATCAGCCCCAGCATTTT.

On this clone itself: This sample also contains other DNA sequences that code for the same CDR3. This chain uses TRBV6-1 with TRBJ2-5, with D unresolved. The ends were cut back, 7 bases at V and 4 bases at J, with 7 bases in the middle. The CDR3 runs 11 residues. Germline-derived CDR1 and CDR2 are MNHNS and SASEGT. The CDR3: CASTFSETQYF. The CDR3 DNA follows: TGTGCCAGCACATTTTCAGAGACCCAGTACTTC.